Below, one T cell receptor beta chain is given with its context. Its antigen is unknown. TCRdb keeps only in-frame clones here, not all; method: immunoSEQ multiplex PCR. The sample has around 96,000 clones; around nine tenths are singletons. Per the germline V gene, CDR1 is LNHDA and CDR2 is SQIVND (reference sequence). With V trimmed by 5 bases and J by 6 bases, 10 bases remained unmatched. The CDR3 covers 16 residues. This specimen belongs to a study of T cell responses to AZD1222 COVID-19 vaccine. Study outcomes and limitations: In the spike-specific TCR repertoire, nearly half reportedly target unmutated variant regions.

The TCR comes from an adult who received the AZD1222 COVID-19 vaccine. This chain connects TRBV19 to TRBJ2-1; TRBD2 aligns across 10 bases. Source: peripheral blood, taken 28 days after the second AZD1222 dose. This chain's CDR3 is CASSYLAGAGSNEQFF. In DNA form, the CDR3 reads TGTGCCAGTAGTTACCTAGCGGGAGCTGGATCCAATGAGCAGTTCTTC.